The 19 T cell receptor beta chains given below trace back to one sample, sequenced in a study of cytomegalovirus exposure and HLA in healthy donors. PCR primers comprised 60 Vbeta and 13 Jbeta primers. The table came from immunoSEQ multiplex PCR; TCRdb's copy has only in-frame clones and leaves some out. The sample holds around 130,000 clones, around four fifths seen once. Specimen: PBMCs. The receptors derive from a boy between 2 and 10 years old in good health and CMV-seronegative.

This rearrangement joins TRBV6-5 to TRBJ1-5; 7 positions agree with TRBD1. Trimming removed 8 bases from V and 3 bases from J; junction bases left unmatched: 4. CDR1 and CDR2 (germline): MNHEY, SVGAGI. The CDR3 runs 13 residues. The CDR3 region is CASQGQLNQPQHF. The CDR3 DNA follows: TGTGCCAGCCAGGGACAGCTCAATCAGCCCCAGCATTTT.

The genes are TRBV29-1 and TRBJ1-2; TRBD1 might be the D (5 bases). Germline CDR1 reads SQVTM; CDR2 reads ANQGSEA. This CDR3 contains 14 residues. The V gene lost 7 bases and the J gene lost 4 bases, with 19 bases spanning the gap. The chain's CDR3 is CSAKGEALSYGYTF. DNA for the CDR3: TGCAGCGCCAAAGGGGAGGCCTTAAGCTATGGCTACACCTTC.

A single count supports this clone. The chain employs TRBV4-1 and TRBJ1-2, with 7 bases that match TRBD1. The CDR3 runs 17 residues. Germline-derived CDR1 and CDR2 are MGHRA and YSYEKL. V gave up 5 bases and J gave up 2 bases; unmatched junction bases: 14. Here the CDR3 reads CASSTRQGALPNYGYTF. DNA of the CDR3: TGCGCCAGCAGCACCCGACAGGGCGCACTTCCAAACTATGGCTACACCTTC.

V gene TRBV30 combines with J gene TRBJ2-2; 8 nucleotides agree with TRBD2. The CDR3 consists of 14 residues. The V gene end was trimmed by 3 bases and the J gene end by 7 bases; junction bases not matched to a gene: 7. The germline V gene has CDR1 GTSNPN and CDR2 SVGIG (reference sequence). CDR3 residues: CAWSSGGAFGELFF. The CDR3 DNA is TGTGCCTGGAGCTCCGGGGGGGCGTTCGGGGAGCTGTTTTTT.

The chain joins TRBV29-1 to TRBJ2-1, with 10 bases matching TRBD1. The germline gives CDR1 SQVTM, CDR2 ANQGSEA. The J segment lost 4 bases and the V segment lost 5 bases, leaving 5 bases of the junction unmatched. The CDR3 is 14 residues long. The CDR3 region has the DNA TGCAGCGTTTTCCGGGACAGGGGTTACAATGAGCAGTTCTTC. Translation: CSVFRDRGYNEQFF.

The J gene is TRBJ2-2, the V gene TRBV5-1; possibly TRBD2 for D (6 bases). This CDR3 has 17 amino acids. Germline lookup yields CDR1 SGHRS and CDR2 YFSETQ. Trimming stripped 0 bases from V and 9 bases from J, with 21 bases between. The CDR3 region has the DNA TGCGCCAGCAGCTTGGGCGCTGTCCTAGCGTTCAACCGGGAGCTGTTTTTT. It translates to CASSLGAVLAFNRELFF.

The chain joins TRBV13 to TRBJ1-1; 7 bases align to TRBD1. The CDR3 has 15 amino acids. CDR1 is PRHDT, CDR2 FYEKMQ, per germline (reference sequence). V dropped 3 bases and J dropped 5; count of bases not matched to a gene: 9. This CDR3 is CASSFGTAVDTEAFF. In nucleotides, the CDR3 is TGTGCCAGCAGCTTCGGGACAGCTGTTGATACTGAAGCTTTCTTT.

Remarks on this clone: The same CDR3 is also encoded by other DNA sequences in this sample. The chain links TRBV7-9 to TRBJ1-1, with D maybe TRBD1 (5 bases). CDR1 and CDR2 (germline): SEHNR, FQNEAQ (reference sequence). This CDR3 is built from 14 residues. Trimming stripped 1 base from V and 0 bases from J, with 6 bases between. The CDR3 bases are TGTGCCAGCAGCTTAGAGGGGATGAACACTGAAGCTTTCTTT. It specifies CASSLEGMNTEAFF.

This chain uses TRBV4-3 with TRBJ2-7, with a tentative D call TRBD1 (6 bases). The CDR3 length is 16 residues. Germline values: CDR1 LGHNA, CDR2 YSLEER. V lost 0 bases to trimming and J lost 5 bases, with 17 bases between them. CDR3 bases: TGCGCCAGCAGCCAAGATCGAATCGGGGCAGGGGACGAGCAGTACTTC. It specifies CASSQDRIGAGDEQYF.

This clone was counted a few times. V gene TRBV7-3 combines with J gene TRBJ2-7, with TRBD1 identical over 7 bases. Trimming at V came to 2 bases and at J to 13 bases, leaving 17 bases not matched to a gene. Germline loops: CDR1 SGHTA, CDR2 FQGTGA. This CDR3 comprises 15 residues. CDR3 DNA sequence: TGTGCCAGCAGCTTAGAGGGGGCCGGGTTGCGTTCCTTCTACTTC. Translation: CASSLEGAGLRSFYF.

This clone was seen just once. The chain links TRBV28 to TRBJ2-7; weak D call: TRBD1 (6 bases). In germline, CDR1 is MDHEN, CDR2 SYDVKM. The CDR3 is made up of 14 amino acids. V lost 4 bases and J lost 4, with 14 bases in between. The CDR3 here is CASSSSGTSYEQYV. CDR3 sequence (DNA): TGTGCCAGCAGTTCCTCCGGGACATCGTACGAGCAGTACGTC.

CDR3 DNA: TGTGCCAGCAGCTTAGGGACAGGGCTGACACAAGAGACCCAGTACTTC. Residues: CASSLGTGLTQETQYF. This chain joins TRBV7-8 and TRBJ2-5, with 8 bases that match TRBD1. V was clipped by 1 base and J by 2 bases; unmatched bases: 6. Germline loops: CDR1 SGHVS, CDR2 FQNEAQ. The CDR3 length is 16 residues.

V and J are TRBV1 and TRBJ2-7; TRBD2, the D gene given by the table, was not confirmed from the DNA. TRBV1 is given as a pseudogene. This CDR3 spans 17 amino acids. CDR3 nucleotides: TGCACCAGCAGCCAAGATATCTACGGGAGGGCCTTCTACGAGCAGTACGTC. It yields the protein CTSSQDIYGRAFYEQYV.

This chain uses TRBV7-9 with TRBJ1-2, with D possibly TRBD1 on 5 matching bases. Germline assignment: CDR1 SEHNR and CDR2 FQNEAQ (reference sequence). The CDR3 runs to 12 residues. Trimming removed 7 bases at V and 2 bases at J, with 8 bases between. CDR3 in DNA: TGTGCCAGCAACCCAGGGAACTATGGCTACACCTTC. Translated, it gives CASNPGNYGYTF.

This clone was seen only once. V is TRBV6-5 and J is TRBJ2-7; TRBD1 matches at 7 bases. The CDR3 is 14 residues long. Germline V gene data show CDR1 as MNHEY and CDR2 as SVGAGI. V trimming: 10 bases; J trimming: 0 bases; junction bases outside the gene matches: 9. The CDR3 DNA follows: TGTGCCACCTCCGACAAGGGGGCCTCCTACGAGCAGTACTTC. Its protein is CATSDKGASYEQYF.

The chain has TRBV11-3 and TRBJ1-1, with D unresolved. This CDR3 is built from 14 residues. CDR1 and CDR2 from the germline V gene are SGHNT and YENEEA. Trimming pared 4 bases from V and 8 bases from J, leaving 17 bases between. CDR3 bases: TGTGCCAGCAGCTCACCCAAAAAAGGAGCGGAAGCTTTCTTT. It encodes CASSSPKKGAEAFF.

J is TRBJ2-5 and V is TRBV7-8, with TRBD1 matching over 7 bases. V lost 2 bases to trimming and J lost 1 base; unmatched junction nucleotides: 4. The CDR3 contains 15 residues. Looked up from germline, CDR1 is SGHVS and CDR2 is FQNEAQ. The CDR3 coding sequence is TGTGCCAGCAGCTTAAGAGGGGGCCTCCAAGAGACCCAGTACTTC. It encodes CASSLRGGLQETQYF.

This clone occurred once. The CDR3 region has the DNA TGTGCCAGCAGCGTCCTACCTCTCGGGGATACGCAGTATTTT. As protein: CASSVLPLGDTQYF. The genes are TRBV9 and TRBJ2-3; D remains unclear. CDR1 and CDR2 (germline): SGDLS, YYNGEE. V was clipped by 2 bases and J by 6 bases, with 13 bases between them. This CDR3 is 14 amino acids long.

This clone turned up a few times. The CDR3 region has the DNA TGTGCCATCAGTGAGTCAGGGACTAGCGGGGATGAGCAGTTCTTC. This encodes CAISESGTSGDEQFF. V and J are TRBV10-3 and TRBJ2-1, with TRBD2 matching over 13 bases. CDR1 is ENHRY, CDR2 SYGVKD, per germline. There are 15 residues in the CDR3. The V segment lost 0 bases and the J segment 8 bases; nucleotides outside the gene matches: 1.